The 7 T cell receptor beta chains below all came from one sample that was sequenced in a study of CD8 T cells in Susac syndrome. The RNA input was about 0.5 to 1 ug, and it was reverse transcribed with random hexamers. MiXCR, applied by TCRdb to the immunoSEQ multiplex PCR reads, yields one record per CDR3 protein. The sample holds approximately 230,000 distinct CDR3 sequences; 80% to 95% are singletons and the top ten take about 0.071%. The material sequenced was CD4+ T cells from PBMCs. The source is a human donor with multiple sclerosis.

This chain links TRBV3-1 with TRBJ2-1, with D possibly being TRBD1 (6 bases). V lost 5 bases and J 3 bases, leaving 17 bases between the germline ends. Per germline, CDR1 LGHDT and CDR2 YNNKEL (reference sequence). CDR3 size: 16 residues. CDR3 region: CASSGTGTPVYNEQFF. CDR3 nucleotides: TGTGCCAGCAGCGGAACCGGGACACCGGTCTACAATGAGCAGTTCTTC.

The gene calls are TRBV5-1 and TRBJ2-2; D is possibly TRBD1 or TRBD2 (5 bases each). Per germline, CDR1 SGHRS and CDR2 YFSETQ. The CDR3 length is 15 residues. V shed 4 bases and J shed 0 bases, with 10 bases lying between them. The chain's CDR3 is CASSHGASNTGELFF. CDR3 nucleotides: TGCGCCAGCAGCCACGGGGCATCGAACACCGGGGAGCTGTTTTTT.

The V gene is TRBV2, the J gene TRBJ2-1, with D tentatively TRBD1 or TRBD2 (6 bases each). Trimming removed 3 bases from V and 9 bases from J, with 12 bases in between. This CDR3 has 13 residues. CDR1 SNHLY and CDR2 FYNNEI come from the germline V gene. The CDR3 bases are TGTGCCAGCAGTGAGTTGGGGGGCCTTGAGCAGTTCTTC. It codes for CASSELGGLEQFF.

The chain's CDR3 is CATSSRAPISGANVLTF. CDR3 sequence (DNA): TGTGCCACCAGTTCGAGGGCCCCGATCTCTGGGGCCAACGTCCTGACTTTC. V and J are TRBV24-1 and TRBJ2-6; a weak D match, TRBD2 (5 bases). Between the trimmed V and J ends, which lost 6 bases and 0 bases, there was a span of 14 bases. There are 17 residues in the CDR3. Germline V gene lookup returns CDR1 KGHDR and CDR2 SFDVKD.

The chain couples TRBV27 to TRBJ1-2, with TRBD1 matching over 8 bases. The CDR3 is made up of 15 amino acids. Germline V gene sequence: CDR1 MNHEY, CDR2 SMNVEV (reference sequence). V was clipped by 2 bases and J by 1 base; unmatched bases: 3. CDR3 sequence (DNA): TGTGCCAGCAGTTTACAGGGGGCCCTTAACTATGGCTACACCTTC. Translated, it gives CASSLQGALNYGYTF.

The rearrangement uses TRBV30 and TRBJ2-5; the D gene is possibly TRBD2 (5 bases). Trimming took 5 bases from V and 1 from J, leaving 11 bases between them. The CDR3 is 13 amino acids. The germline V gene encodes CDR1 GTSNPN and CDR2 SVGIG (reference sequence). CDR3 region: CAWDRTFQETQYF. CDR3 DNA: TGTGCCTGGGACCGGACTTTCCAAGAGACCCAGTACTTC.

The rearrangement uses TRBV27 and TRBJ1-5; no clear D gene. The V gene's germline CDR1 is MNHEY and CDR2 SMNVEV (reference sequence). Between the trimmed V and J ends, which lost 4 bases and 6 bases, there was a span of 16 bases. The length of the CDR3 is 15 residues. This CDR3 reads CASSSSRLRSQPQHF. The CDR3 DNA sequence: TGTGCCAGCAGTTCAAGTCGACTCAGGAGTCAGCCCCAGCATTTT.